Here is one T cell receptor (beta chain) with its context. Its antigen remains unidentified. Some clones are missing from TCRdb's copy, which holds only in-frame ones; the method was immunoSEQ multiplex PCR. The table has 150,000 or so clones, 88% seen once. Trimming at V came to 1 base and at J to 1 base, leaving 4 bases not matched to a gene. The germline V gene has CDR1 MNHNS and CDR2 SASEGT. The CDR3 consists of 16 residues. Specified time point: baseline pretreatment blood. Regarding treatment: 15 Gy SBRT to primary tumor, nephrectomy 4 weeks later. Blood was sampled at baseline, 2 weeks and 4 weeks after SBRT. The patient's renal cell carcinoma had clear cell pathology. This entry comes from a study of radiation and T cells in renal cell carcinoma. Study observations and caveats: Pretreatment tumor biopsies were lacking, so baseline clonotypes are unknown. In blood, top tumor clones expanded by 2 weeks, shrinking by 4.

This receptor was identified in a woman aged 45-65 years with renal cell carcinoma. Sample: blood, taken from a patient whose treatment included radiotherapy and nephrectomy. The V call is TRBV6-1, the J call TRBJ2-7; 10 bases align to TRBD1. The CDR3 sequence: CASSEGQGAISYEQYF. CDR3 bases: TGTGCCAGCAGTGAAGGACAGGGGGCAATTTCCTACGAGCAGTACTTC.